The rows below give T cell receptor beta chains drawn from one sample of a study of T-cell reconstitution after alpha-beta-depleted transplantation in children. From the PCR reads, TCRdb called clonotypes with MiXCR, one entry per CDR3 protein. The sample lists approximately 400,000 distinct CDR3 sequences, approximately 10% occurring once. The sequenced sample was PBMCs from the stem cell graft donor, obtained from the stem cell graft. The receptors were gathered from a human donor who donated a stem cell graft to a child with acute myeloid leukemia. CDR3s include the opening cysteine and the closing phenylalanine or tryptophan. A D gene is named only where the DNA matches it firmly. A row's size may be missing; if present it is once, few, many or a size class.

CDR3 DNA: TGTGCCAGCAGCTATACACTAGGACGGCCTATAGCGGGAGTAAGAAGCAATGAGCAGTTCTTC
CDR3 protein: CASSYTLGRPIAGVRSNEQFF
J gene: TRBJ2-1
clone size: many
D gene: TRBD2
V gene: TRBV7-2

CDR3 DNA: TGTGCCAGCAGCGACAGGGGCCGGAACACTGAAGCTTTCTTT
CDR3 protein: CASSDRGRNTEAFF
J gene: TRBJ1-1
clone size: few
D gene: TRBD1
V gene: TRBV6-1

CDR3 DNA: TGCAGCGGAACTTGGAGGGAGGGCTTTTGGACGGAGACCCAGTACTTC
CDR3 protein: CSGTWREGFWTETQYF
J gene: TRBJ2-5
clone size: NA
D gene: TRBD2
V gene: TRBV29-1

CDR3 DNA: TGTGCCTGGACTCCTGGGGCCAACGGCCTGACTTTC
CDR3 protein: CAWTPGANGLTF
J gene: TRBJ2-6
clone size: NA
D gene: NA
V gene: TRBV30

CDR3 DNA: TGTGCCAGCAGTTTAAGGTTTGGGCAGGGGAACACTGAAGCTTTCTTT
CDR3 protein: CASSLRFGQGNTEAFF
J gene: TRBJ1-1
clone size: NA
D gene: NA
V gene: TRBV12-3/TRBV12-4

CDR3 DNA: TGCGCCAGCAGCTTGGCCCCGGGAACAGATACGCAGTATTTT
CDR3 protein: CASSLAPGTDTQYF
J gene: TRBJ2-3
clone size: NA
D gene: NA
V gene: TRBV5-1

CDR3 DNA: TGTGCCAGCAGTGAGCCGACAGGGGGTGAGAGCAATCAGCCCCAGCATTTT
CDR3 protein: CASSEPTGGESNQPQHF
J gene: TRBJ1-5
clone size: NA
D gene: TRBD1
V gene: TRBV2

CDR3 DNA: TGTGCCACCCGGGACAGGGTTGGTGAAAAACTGTTTTTT
CDR3 protein: CATRDRVGEKLFF
J gene: TRBJ1-4
clone size: many
D gene: TRBD1
V gene: TRBV10-3

CDR3 DNA: TGTGCCAGCAGCGTAGCGGGGAAAGATACGCAGTATTTT
CDR3 protein: CASSVAGKDTQYF
J gene: TRBJ2-3
clone size: many
D gene: NA
V gene: TRBV9

CDR3 DNA: TGTGCCAGCAGTTACGCGATCTCCACTAGCGGCGATAGCACAGATACGCAGTATTTT
CDR3 protein: CASSYAISTSGDSTDTQYF
J gene: TRBJ2-3
clone size: many
D gene: TRBD2
V gene: TRBV6-5

CDR3 DNA: TGTGCCAGCCGCAAGAAGGGGCGGACTGAAGCTTTCTTT
CDR3 protein: CASRKKGRTEAFF
J gene: TRBJ1-1
clone size: NA
D gene: NA
V gene: TRBV27

CDR3 DNA: TGTGCCAGCAGGGAGCGGGCAGTCTCCTACGAGCAGTACTTC
CDR3 protein: CASRERAVSYEQYF
J gene: TRBJ2-7
clone size: many
D gene: NA
V gene: TRBV7-2

CDR3 DNA: TGTGCCAGCAGTTTAGGTTGGGGACAGTTTTACAATGAGCAGTTCTTC
CDR3 protein: CASSLGWGQFYNEQFF
J gene: TRBJ2-1
clone size: NA
D gene: TRBD1
V gene: TRBV27

CDR3 DNA: TGTGCCAGCAGAAAACCGGGACTAGCGGGAGTCGGCACAGATACGCAGTATTTT
CDR3 protein: CASRKPGLAGVGTDTQYF
J gene: TRBJ2-3
clone size: few
D gene: TRBD2
V gene: TRBV7-8

CDR3 DNA: TGTGCCAGCAGCCATCCCTTGGGACAGGGGAAACAAGAGACCCAGTACTTC
CDR3 protein: CASSHPLGQGKQETQYF
J gene: TRBJ2-5
clone size: many
D gene: TRBD1
V gene: TRBV5-6

CDR3 DNA: TGTGCCAGCGGGAGCGGGAGGGTCCGCTCCTACGAGCAGTACTTC
CDR3 protein: CASGSGRVRSYEQYF
J gene: TRBJ2-7
clone size: few
D gene: TRBD2
V gene: TRBV6-1

CDR3 DNA: TGCAGCGCTGTAGCGGGAAAGGTGGACATTCAGTACTTC
CDR3 protein: CSAVAGKVDIQYF
J gene: TRBJ2-4
clone size: NA
D gene: TRBD2
V gene: TRBV29-1